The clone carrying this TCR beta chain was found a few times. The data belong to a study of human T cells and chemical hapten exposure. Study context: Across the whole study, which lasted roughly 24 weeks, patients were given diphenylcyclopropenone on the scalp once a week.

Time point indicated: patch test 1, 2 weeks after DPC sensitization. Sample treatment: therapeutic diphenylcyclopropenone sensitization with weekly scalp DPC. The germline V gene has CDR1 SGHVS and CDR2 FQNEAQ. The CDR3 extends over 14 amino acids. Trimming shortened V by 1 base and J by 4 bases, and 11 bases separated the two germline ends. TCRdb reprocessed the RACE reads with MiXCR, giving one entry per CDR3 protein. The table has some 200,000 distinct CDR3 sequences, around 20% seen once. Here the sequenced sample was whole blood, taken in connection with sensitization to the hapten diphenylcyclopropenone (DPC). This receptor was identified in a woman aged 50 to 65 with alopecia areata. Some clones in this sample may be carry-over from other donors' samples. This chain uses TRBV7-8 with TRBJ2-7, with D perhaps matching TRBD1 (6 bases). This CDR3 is CASSLETGKYEQYF. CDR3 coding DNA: TGTGCCAGCAGCTTAGAAACAGGGAAGTACGAGCAGTACTTC.